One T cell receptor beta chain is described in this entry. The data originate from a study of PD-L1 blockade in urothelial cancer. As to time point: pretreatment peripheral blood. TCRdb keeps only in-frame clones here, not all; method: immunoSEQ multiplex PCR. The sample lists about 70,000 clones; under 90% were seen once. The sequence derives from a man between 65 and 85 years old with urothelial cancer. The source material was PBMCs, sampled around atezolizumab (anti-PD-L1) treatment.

The chain's CDR3 is CASSPGQGIGEQFF. CDR3 DNA: TGTGCCAGCAGCCCGGGACAGGGTATCGGTGAGCAGTTCTTC. The chain recombines TRBV4-2 with TRBJ2-1; 9 bases match TRBD1. CDR1 is LGHNA and CDR2 is YNFKEQ in the germline V gene. This CDR3 has 14 amino acids. Losses at the gene ends were 4 bases for V and 9 bases for J; bases not matched to a gene: 7.